The 4 T cell receptor beta chains listed next were all sequenced from one sample in a study of T cell responses to AZD1222 COVID-19 vaccine. Sequencing was performed with immunoSEQ multiplex PCR; in TCRdb, only in-frame clones are kept and a portion is missing. Altogether some 97,000 clones are present, 85% to 90% being singletons, with the ten largest covering around 17%. Source: peripheral blood, taken on day 0 of AZD1222 vaccination. The receptors originated from an adult in good health.

The V and J genes are TRBV6-4 and TRBJ2-7, with 9 bases fitting TRBD1. The junction had 12 bases not matched to a gene; V was cut back by 7 bases and J by 5 bases. CDR3 length: 15 residues. CDR1 MRHNA and CDR2 SNTAGT come from the germline V gene. The DNA for the CDR3 is TGTGCCAGCAATCGCCGGGACAGGGTTGACAACGAGCAGTACTTC. Residues: CASNRRDRVDNEQYF.

This clone has a single count. This sequence joins TRBV7-2 and TRBJ1-3; 11 nucleotides match TRBD1. V lost 8 bases, J lost 4 bases, and 10 bases stayed unmatched. The CDR3 covers 16 residues. Germline lookup yields CDR1 SGHTA and CDR2 FQGNSA. The CDR3 region has the DNA TGTGCCAGCCGGGACAGGGGGTCCGTTCTGGGAAACACCATATATTTT. It encodes CASRDRGSVLGNTIYF.

J is TRBJ1-2 and V is TRBV3-1 (or the pseudogene TRBV3-2); the match to TRBD1 covers 9 bases. The CDR3 is 16 residues long. Germline CDR1 LGHDT, CDR2 YNNKEL (reference sequence). Trimming at V came to 1 base and at J to 8 bases, leaving 11 bases not matched to a gene. This chain's CDR3 is CASSQVRTGGTGGYTF. The CDR3 DNA is TGTGCCAGCAGCCAAGTCCGAACAGGGGGCACGGGAGGCTACACCTTC.

The V call is TRBV5-4, the J call TRBJ2-7; 8 bases match TRBD2. The germline CDR1 and CDR2 sequences are SGHNT and YYREEE (reference sequence). V dropped 0 bases and J dropped 4; count of bases not matched to a gene: 3. There are 14 residues in the CDR3. The CDR3 region is CASSLAGGAYEQYF. CDR3 nucleotides: TGTGCCAGCAGCTTGGCCGGGGGGGCATACGAGCAGTACTTC.